Listed below are T cell receptor beta chains from one sample, sequenced in a study of cytomegalovirus exposure and HLA in healthy donors. Sequencing used immunoSEQ multiplex PCR; TCRdb keeps in-frame clones, though not all of them. The sample has roughly 100,000 clones; under 85% are singletons. The sequenced sample consisted of PBMCs. The receptors originated from a man aged 35-49 years in good health and CMV-seronegative. The CDR3 runs from the conserved cysteine through the conserved F or W. The order of the fields is V gene, CDR3 protein.

V: TRBV6-5; CDR3: CASKRSGAREKLFF
V: TRBV7-8; CDR3: CASSLGGRLVDEQFF
V: TRBV18; CDR3: CASSPTADSPEETQYF
V: TRBV5-4; CDR3: CASSLEGAGVTEAFF
V: TRBV5-4; CDR3: CASSSGQQTDTQYF
V: TRBV5-1; CDR3: CASSLEVRGSYNEQFF
V: TRBV5-4; CDR3: CASSFGGRAEVEQFF
V: TRBV4-3; CDR3: CASSQDLSRATDTQYF
V: TRBV14; CDR3: CASTRGGAAYNEQFF
V: TRBV5-4; CDR3: CASSAQTENEQFF
V: TRBV15; CDR3: CATSRDFRQGAGPEAFF
V: TRBV6-6; CDR3: CASSSSGDSSYEQYF
V: TRBV9; CDR3: CASSAVPTSGGEEQYF
V: TRBV5-4; CDR3: CASSLGTRETQYF
V: TRBV20-1; CDR3: CSAGTGREQYF
V: TRBV30; CDR3: CLGERNTEAFF
V: TRBV5-6; CDR3: CASSSPFEGARTNTGELFF
V: TRBV28; CDR3: CASSSDGEPNYGYTF
V: TRBV9; CDR3: CASSPRRSSNTGELFF
V: TRBV27; CDR3: CASSPLTGHSYEQYF
V: TRBV2; CDR3: CASTQGGGRAAGNEQFF
V: TRBV5-6; CDR3: CASSLVGQALYNEQFF
V: TRBV7-2; CDR3: CASSLVGLGAETQYF
V: TRBV28; CDR3: CASRKLSVYEQYF
V: TRBV6-5; CDR3: CASSSYRQTNTEAFF
V: TRBV4-2; CDR3: CASSQDQNNSGNTIYF
V: TRBV9; CDR3: CASSPLAGGSSYEQYF
V: TRBV4-3; CDR3: CASSHMTGATSTEAFF
V: TRBV7-9; CDR3: CSSSLAVRDRERTPQHF
V: TRBV27; CDR3: CASSPARTGRIETQYF
V: TRBV6-5; CDR3: CASREDRTGGYTF
V: TRBV2; CDR3: CASTPDRGQEETQYF
V: TRBV28; CDR3: CASTKNGVGETQYF
V: TRBV10-3; CDR3: CATMTDSATNEKLFF
V: TRBV9; CDR3: CASSVVTGGAQYF
V: TRBV5-4; CDR3: CASSTGTGGPYNEQFF